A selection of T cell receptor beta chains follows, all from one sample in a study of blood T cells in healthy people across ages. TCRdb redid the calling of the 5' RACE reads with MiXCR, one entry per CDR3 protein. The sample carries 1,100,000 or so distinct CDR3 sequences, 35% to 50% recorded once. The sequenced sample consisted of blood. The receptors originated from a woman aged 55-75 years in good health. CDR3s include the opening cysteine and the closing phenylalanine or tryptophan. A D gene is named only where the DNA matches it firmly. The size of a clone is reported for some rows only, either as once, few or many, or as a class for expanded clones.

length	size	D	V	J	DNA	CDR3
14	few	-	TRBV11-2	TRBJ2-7	TGTGCCAGCAGCTTAGCCCCAATTGACTACGAGCAGTACTTC	CASSLAPIDYEQYF
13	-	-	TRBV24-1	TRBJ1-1	TGTGCCACCAGTGACGCCCACGGGAGGCAGGCTTTCTTT	CATSDAHGRQAFF
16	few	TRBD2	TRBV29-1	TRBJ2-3	TGCAGCGTCGCTACCGGGACTAGTAGGGGAGGGGATACGCAGTATTTT	CSVATGTSRGGDTQYF
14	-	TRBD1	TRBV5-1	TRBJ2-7	TGCGCCAGCAGTCGGGACAGGGACTACTACGAGCAGTACTTC	CASSRDRDYYEQYF
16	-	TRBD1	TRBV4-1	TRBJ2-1	TGCGCCAGCAGCCAAGCTGGGACAGGGGTCTACAATGAGCAGTTCTTC	CASSQAGTGVYNEQFF
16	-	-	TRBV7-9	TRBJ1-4	TGTGCCAGCAGCTTTACGGGGGCCTACTCTAATGAAAAACTGTTTTTT	CASSFTGAYSNEKLFF
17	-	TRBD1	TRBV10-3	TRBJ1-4	TGTGCCATCAGTGAGTCGGACAGGGATGCAACTAATGAAAAACTGTTTTTT	CAISESDRDATNEKLFF
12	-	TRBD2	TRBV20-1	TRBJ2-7	TGCAGTGCGGGGACTAGCAATTACGAGCAGTACTTC	CSAGTSNYEQYF
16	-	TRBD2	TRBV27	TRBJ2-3	TGTGCCAGCAGTTTTTTTAGCGGGAGTAGCACAGATACGCAGTATTTT	CASSFFSGSSTDTQYF
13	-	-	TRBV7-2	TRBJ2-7	TGTGCCAGCAGCCCTATGTCAGGGCCTAATGAGTACTTC	CASSPMSGPNEYF
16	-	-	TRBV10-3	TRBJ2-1	TGTGCCATCAGTGACCCAGGGGCGGGTATAAGTGATGAGCAGTTCTTC	CAISDPGAGISDEQFF
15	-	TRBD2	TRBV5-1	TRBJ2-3	TGCGCCAGCAGCCCCGGACTAGAGGGCACAGATACGCAGTATTTT	CASSPGLEGTDTQYF
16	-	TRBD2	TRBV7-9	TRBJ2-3	TGTGCCAGCAGCCCCCCCTGGCGGGAGTGGGCAGATACGCAGTATTTT	CASSPPWREWADTQYF
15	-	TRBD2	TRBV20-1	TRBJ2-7	TGCAGTGCTAGAGATACTAGCGGGACCGCCCTCGAGCAGTACTTC	CSARDTSGTALEQYF
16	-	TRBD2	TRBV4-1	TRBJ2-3	TGCGCCAGCAGCCCGGGAGCGGGAGGCGGTACAGATACGCAGTATTTT	CASSPGAGGGTDTQYF
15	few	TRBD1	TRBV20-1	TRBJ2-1	TGCAGTGCTAGTGCCTTTGGACAGGGTTTAGGTGAGCAGTTCTTC	CSASAFGQGLGEQFF
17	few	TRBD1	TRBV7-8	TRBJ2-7	TGTGCCAGCAGCTTATTATCCGCTCGGGACAGGAACTACGAGCAGTACTTC	CASSLLSARDRNYEQYF
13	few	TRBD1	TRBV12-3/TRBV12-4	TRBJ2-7	TGTGCCAACCAGGGACAGAGTCCCTACGAGCAGTACTTC	CANQGQSPYEQYF
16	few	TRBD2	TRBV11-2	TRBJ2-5	TGTGCCAGCAGCTTAGGGTCTAGCGGGTTCCAAGAGACCCAGTACTTC	CASSLGSSGFQETQYF
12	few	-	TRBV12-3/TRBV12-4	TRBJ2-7	TGTGCCAGCAGTTTAGTTGAGAGTGAGCAGTACTTC	CASSLVESEQYF
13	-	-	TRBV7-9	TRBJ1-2	TGTGCCAGCAGCAACTTAGTGCGCTTTCGCTACACCTTC	CASSNLVRFRYTF
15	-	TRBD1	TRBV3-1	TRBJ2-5	TGTGCCAGCAGCCTACTGAGGACAGGGTCCCAGACCCAGTACTTC	CASSLLRTGSQTQYF
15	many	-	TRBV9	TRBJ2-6	TGTGCCAGCAGTGTCAGGGGCTCTGGGGCCAACGTCCTGACTTTC	CASSVRGSGANVLTF
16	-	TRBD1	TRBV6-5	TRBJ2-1	TGTGCCAGCAGATCAGACAGGGGGGAATTCGACAATGAGCAGTTCTTC	CASRSDRGEFDNEQFF
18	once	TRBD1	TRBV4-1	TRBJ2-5	TGCGCCAGCAGCCGCCACCTTGGGACAGAGGGGCCTGCAGGGACCCAGTACTTC	CASSRHLGTEGPAGTQYF
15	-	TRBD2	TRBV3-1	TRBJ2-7	TGTGCCAGCAGCCCCCTTACTAGCGGGAGGACCGAGCAGTACTTC	CASSPLTSGRTEQYF